This TCR beta chain was sequenced during a study of neoadjuvant anti-PD-1 for oral cavity cancer. Study-level background: Non-progressing patients received a fourth nivolumab dose near day 43, then surgery on days 50-56. General study findings and limits: Higher pretreatment blood Treg/Th17 ratios correlated with higher pretreatment blood and lower post-treatment tumor TCRbeta clonality. PBMC Gini-index clonality exceeded responders' in non-responders post-nivolumab.

Here immunoSEQ multiplex PCR was the method, and the copy in TCRdb shows in-frame clones only, minus some. Here the sample spans roughly 40,000 clones, approximately 80% being singletons. In regard to this clone: Its antigen is not identified.

The ends were cut back, 1 base at V and 9 bases at J, with 15 bases in the middle. CDR3 length: 14 residues. Germline V CDR1 and CDR2: MNHNS, SASEGT. Time point meaning: after neoadjuvant nivolumab, at surgical resection. The chain combines TRBV6-1 with TRBJ2-5, with D possibly matching TRBD2 (6 bases). The clonotype comes from a person aged 35-79 years with oral cavity squamous cell carcinoma. Source: PBMCs, taken after nivolumab (anti-PD-1) treatment. CDR3 amino acids: CASSEGRAITPQYF. The DNA for the CDR3 is TGTGCCAGCAGTGAAGGGAGGGCCATTACGCCCCAGTACTTC.